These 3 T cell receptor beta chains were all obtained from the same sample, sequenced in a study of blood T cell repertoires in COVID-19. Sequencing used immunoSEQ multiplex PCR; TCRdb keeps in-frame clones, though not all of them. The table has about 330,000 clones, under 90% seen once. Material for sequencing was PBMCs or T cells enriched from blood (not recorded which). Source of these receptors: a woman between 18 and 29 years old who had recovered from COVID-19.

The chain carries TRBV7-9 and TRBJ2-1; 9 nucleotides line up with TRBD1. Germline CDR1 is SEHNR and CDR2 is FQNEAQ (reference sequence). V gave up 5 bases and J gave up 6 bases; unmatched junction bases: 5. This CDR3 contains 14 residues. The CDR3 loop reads CASSLQGAANEQFF. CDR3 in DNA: TGTGCCAGCAGCCTACAGGGGGCAGCCAATGAGCAGTTCTTC.

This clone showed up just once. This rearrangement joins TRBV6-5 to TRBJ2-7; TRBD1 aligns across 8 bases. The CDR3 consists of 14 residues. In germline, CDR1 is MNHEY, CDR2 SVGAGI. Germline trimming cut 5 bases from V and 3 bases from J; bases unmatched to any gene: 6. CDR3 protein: CASSPGTGVYEQYF. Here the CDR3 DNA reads TGTGCCAGCAGTCCCGGGACAGGAGTCTACGAGCAGTACTTC.

CDR3 nucleotides: TGTGCCAGCAGCCCTATGGGGTGGACAGAAGAGAGCACAGATACGCAGTATTTT. As protein: CASSPMGWTEESTDTQYF. The chain carries TRBV7-9 and TRBJ2-3; D is perhaps TRBD1 (6 bases). CDR1 is SEHNR, CDR2 FQNEAQ, per germline (reference sequence). The V and J ends lost 5 bases and 0 bases respectively, with 21 bases between them. The CDR3 covers 18 residues. The variable domain in full, completed from reference TRBV7-9 and TRBJ2-3, reads DTGVSQNPRHKITKRGQNVTFRCDPISEHNRLYWYRQTLGQGPEFLTYFQNEAQLEKSRLLSDRFSAERPKGSFSTLEIQRTEQGDSAMYLCASSPMGWTEESTDTQYFGPGTRLTVL.